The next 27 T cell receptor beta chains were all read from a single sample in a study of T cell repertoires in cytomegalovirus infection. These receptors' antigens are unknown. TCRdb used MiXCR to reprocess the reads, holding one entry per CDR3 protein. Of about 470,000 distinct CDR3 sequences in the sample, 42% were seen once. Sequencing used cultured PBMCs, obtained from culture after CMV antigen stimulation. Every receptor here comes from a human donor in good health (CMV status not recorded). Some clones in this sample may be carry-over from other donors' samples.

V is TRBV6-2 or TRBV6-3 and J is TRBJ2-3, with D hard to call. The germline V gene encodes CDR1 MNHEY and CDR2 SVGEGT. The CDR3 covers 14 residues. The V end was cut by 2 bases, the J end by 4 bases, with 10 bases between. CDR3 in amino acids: CASSYPLEADTQYF. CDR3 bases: TGTGCCAGCAGTTACCCACTTGAAGCAGATACGCAGTATTTT.

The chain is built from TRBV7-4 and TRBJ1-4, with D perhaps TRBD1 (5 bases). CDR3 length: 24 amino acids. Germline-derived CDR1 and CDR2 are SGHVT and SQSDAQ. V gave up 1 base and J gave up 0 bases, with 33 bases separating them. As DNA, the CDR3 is TGTGCCAGCAGCTTAGTCCGAGGTGGACAAGTTTTCGCTTGGCCAATAGCAACTAATGAAAAACTGTTTTTT. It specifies CASSLVRGGQVFAWPIATNEKLFF.

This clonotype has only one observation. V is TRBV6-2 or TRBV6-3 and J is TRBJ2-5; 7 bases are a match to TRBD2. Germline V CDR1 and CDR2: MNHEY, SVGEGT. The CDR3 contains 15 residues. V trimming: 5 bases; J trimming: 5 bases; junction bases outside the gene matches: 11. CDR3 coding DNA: TGTGCCAGCAGTACCACTTGGGGGGGTCAGGAGACCCAGTACTTC. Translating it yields CASSTTWGGQETQYF.

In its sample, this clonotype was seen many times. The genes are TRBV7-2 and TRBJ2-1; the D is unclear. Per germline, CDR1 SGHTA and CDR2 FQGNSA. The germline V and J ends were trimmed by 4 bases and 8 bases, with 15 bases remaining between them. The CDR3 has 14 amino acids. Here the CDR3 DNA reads TGTGCCAGCAGCTCCTTAAGAGGCTTCCATGAGCAGTTCTTC. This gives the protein CASSSLRGFHEQFF.

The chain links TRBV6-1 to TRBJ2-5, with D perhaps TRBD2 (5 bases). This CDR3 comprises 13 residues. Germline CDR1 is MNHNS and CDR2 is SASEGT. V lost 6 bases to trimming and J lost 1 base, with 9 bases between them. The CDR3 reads CASRARVQETQYF. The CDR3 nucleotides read TGTGCCAGCAGAGCGAGGGTCCAAGAGACCCAGTACTTC.

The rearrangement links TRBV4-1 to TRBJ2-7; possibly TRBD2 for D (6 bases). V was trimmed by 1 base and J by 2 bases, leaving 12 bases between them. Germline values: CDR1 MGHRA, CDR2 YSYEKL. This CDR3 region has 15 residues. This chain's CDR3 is CASSQVGGATYEQYF. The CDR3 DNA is TGCGCCAGCAGCCAAGTTGGAGGGGCCACCTACGAGCAGTACTTC.

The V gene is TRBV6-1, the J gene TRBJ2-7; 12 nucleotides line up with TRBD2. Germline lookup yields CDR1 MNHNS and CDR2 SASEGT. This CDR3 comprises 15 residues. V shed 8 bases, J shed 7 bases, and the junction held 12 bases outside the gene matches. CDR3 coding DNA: TGTGCCAGCTGGGACCTAGCGGGAGGGCCGGAGGAGCAGTACTTC. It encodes CASWDLAGGPEEQYF.

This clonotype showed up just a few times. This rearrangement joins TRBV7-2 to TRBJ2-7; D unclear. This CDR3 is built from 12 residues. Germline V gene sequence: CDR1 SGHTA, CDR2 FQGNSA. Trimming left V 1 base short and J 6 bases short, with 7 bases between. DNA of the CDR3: TGTGCCAGCAGCTTAGGAGATCGCGAGCAGTACTTC. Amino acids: CASSLGDREQYF.

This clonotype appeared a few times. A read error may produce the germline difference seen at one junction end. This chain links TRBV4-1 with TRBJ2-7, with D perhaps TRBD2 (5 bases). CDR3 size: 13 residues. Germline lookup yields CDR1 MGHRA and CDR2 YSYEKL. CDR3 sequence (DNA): TGTGCCAGCAGCCAAGTCGGAGGCTACGAGCAGTACTTC. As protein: CASSQVGGYEQYF.

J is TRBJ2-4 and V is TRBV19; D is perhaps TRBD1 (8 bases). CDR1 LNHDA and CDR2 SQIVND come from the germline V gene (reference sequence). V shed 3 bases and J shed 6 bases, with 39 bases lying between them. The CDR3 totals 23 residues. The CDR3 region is CASSIGQGGLISYGGSSGNIQYF. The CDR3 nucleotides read TGTGCCAGTAGTATCGGACAGGGCGGCCTAATCTCCTATGGCGGGAGTAGTGGAAACATTCAGTACTTC.

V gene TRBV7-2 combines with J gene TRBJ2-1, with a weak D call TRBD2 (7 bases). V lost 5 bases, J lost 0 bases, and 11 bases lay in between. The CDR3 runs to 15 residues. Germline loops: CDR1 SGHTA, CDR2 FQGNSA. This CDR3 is CASSQGTTSYNEQFF. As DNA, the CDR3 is TGTGCCAGCAGCCAGGGGACTACCTCCTACAATGAGCAGTTCTTC.

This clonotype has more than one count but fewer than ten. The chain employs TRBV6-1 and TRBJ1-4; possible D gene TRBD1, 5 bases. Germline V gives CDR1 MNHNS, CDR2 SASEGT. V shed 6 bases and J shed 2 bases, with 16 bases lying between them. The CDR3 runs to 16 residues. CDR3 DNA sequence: TGTGCCAGCAGGGAACCGGGGCTCCCTACTAATGAAAAACTGTTTTTT. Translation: CASREPGLPTNEKLFF.

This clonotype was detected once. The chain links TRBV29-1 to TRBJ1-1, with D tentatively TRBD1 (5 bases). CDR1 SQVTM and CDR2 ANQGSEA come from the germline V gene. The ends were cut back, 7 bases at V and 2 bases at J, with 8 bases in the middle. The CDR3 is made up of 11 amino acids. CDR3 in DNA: TGCAGCGGGGGCGAAAACACTGAAGCTTTCTTT. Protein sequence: CSGGENTEAFF.

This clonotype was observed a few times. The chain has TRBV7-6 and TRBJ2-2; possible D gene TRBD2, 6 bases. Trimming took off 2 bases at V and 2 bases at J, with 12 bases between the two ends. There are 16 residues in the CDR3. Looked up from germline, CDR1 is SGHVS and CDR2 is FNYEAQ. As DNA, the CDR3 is TGTGCCAGCAGCTTAATCGGGAGACCCAACACCGGGGAGCTGTTTTTT. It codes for CASSLIGRPNTGELFF.

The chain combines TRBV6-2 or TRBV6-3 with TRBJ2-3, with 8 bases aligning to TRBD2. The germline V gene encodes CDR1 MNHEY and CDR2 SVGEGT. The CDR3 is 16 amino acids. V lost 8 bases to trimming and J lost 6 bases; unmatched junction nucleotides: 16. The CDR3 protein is CASEPRPGGVSDTQYF. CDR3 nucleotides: TGTGCCAGCGAACCTCGACCGGGGGGGGTCAGCGATACGCAGTATTTT.

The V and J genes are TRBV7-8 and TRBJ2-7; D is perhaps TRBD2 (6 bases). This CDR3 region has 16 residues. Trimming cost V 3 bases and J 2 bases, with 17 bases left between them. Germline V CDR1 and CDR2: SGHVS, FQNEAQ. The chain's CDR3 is CASSLAEGVFAYEQYF. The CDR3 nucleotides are TGTGCCAGCAGCTTGGCGGAGGGAGTTTTTGCCTACGAGCAGTACTTC.

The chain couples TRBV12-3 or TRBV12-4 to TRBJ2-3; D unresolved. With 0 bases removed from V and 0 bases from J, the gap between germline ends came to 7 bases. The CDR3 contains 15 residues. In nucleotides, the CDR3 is TGTGCCAGCAGTTTAGCGGCACCTAGCACAGATACGCAGTATTTT. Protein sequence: CASSLAAPSTDTQYF.

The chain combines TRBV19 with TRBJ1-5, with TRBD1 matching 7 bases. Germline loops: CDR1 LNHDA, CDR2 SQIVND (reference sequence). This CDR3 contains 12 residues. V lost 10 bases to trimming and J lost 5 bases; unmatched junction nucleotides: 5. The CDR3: CATTTGDQPQHF. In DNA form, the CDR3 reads TGTGCCACCACCACAGGGGATCAGCCCCAGCATTTT.

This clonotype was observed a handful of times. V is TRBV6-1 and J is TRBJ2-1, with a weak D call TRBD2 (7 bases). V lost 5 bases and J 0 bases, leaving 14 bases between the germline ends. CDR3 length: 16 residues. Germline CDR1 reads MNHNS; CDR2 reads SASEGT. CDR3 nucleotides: TGTGCCAGCAGTCCGGTGGGAGGGGGCTCCTACAATGAGCAGTTCTTC. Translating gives CASSPVGGGSYNEQFF.

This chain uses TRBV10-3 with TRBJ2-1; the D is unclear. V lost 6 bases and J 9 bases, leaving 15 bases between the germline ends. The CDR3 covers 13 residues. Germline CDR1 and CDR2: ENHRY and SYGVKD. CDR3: CAISTLSAGEQFF. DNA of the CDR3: TGTGCCATCAGCACACTATCCGCCGGTGAGCAGTTCTTC.

CDR3 amino acids: CASSIARPLETQYF. The CDR3 DNA reads as TGTGCCAGCAGCATAGCTAGGCCGTTAGAGACCCAGTACTTC. The chain is built from TRBV12-3 or TRBV12-4 and TRBJ2-5; D ambiguous. The CDR3 is 14 residues long. V was pared by 6 bases and J by 4 bases, with 15 bases between.

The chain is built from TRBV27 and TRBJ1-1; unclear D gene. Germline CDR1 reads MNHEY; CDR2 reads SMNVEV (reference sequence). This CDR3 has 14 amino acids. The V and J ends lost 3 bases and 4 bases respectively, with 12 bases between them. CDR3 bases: TGTGCCAGCAGTTTTGATCGGCACTCCACTGAAGCTTTCTTT. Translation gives CASSFDRHSTEAFF.

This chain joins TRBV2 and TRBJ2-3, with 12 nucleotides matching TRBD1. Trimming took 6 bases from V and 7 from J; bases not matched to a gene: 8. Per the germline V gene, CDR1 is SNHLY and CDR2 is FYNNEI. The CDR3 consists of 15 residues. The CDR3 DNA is TGTGCCAGCAGGCCCGGGACAGGGGGCGGAAATACGCAGTATTTT. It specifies CASRPGTGGGNTQYF.

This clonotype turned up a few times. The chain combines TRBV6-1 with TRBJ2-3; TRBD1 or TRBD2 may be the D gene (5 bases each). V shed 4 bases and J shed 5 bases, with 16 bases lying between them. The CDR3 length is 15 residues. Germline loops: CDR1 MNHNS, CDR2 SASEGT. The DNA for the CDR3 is TGTGCCAGCAGTGCGCAGGGACCCCGGGGAGATACGCAGTATTTT. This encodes CASSAQGPRGDTQYF.

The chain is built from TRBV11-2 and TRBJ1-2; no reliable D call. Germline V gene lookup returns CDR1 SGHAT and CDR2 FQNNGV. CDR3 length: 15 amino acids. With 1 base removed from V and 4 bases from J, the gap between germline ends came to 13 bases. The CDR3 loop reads CASSLGPDPAYGYTF. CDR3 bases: TGTGCCAGCAGCTTAGGGCCCGATCCTGCCTATGGCTACACCTTC.

The CDR3 loop is CASGPRSGQTTETQYF. DNA of the CDR3: TGTGCCAGCGGCCCGAGGTCTGGGCAGACCACGGAGACCCAGTACTTC. This sequence joins TRBV11-2 and TRBJ2-5, with unresolved D. CDR1 and CDR2 (germline): SGHAT, FQNNGV. The CDR3 totals 16 residues. V was cut by 8 bases and J by 5 bases, with 24 bases left in between. The variable domain in full, completed from reference TRBV11-2 and TRBJ2-5, reads EAGVAQSPRYKIIEKRQSVAFWCNPISGHATLYWYQQILGQGPKLLIQFQNNGVVDDSQLPKDRFSAERLKGVDSTLKIQPAKLEDSAVYLCASGPRSGQTTETQYFGPGTRLLVL.

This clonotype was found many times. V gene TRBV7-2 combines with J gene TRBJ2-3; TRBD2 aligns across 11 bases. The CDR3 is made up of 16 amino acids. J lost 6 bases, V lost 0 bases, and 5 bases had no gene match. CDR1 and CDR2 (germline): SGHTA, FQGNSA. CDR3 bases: TGTGCCAGCAGCTTAGCTAGCGGGAGGGCCTCCGATACGCAGTATTTT. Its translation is CASSLASGRASDTQYF. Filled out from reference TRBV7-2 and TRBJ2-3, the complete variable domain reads GAGVSQSPSNKVTEKGKDVELRCDPISGHTALYWYRQSLGQGLEFLIYFQGNSAPDKSGLPSDRFSAERTGGSVSTLTIQRTQQEDSAVYLCASSLASGRASDTQYFGPGTRLTVL.